One and the same sample provided the 13 T cell receptor beta chains below, sequenced in a study of CD8 T cells in Susac syndrome. Random hexamers were used to reverse transcribe an amount of about 0.45 to 1 ug RNA. Using its own MiXCR run on the immunoSEQ multiplex PCR reads, TCRdb lists one record per CDR3 protein. Of about 110,000 distinct CDR3 sequences detected, around 97% appear once; the ten largest clones hold 0.09% to 0.1%. Material for sequencing was CD4+ T cells from PBMCs. These receptors were obtained from a human donor in good health.

The chain recombines TRBV2 with TRBJ2-3, with 8 bases lining up with TRBD1. Germline-derived CDR1 and CDR2 are SNHLY and FYNNEI. V was clipped by 8 bases and J by 7 bases; unmatched bases: 2. The CDR3 has 11 residues. The CDR3 region has the DNA TGTGCCAGCCGGGACAGGTATACGCAGTATTTT. It translates to CASRDRYTQYF.

This chain's CDR3 is CASSQGLAGRYEQYF. For the CDR3, the DNA is TGTGCCAGCAGTCAGGGACTAGCGGGACGCTACGAGCAGTACTTC. The chain joins TRBV28 to TRBJ2-7; 13 bases fit TRBD2. Germline V gene sequence: CDR1 MDHEN, CDR2 SYDVKM. This CDR3 comprises 15 residues. V trimming: 5 bases; J trimming: 3 bases; junction bases outside the gene matches: 4.

The chain carries TRBV6-2 or TRBV6-3 and TRBJ2-5; D gene unclear. CDR3 size: 15 residues. V was cut by 5 bases and J by 1 base, with 14 bases left in between. CDR1 and CDR2 from the germline V gene are MNHEY and SVGEGT. The CDR3 here is CASSPWRSPQETQYF. Here the CDR3 DNA reads TGTGCCAGCAGTCCCTGGCGCAGTCCCCAAGAGACCCAGTACTTC.

The chain links TRBV13 to TRBJ2-7; no clear D. V was trimmed by 1 base and J by 0 bases, leaving 7 bases between them. The V gene's germline CDR1 is PRHDT and CDR2 FYEKMQ (reference sequence). CDR3 length equals 14 residues. For the CDR3, the DNA is TGTGCCAGCAGCTTAGTGTCCTACTCCTACGAGCAGTACTTC. The encoded protein is CASSLVSYSYEQYF.

This sequence joins TRBV5-1 and TRBJ2-3; 7 bases are a match to TRBD2. V lost 6 bases to trimming and J lost 0 bases; unmatched junction nucleotides: 4. CDR1 is SGHRS and CDR2 is YFSETQ in the germline V gene. The CDR3 loop spans 14 amino acids. The CDR3 here is CASKLAVSTDTQYF. CDR3 nucleotide sequence: TGCGCCAGCAAGCTAGCGGTTAGCACAGATACGCAGTATTTT.

The chain combines TRBV29-1 with TRBJ2-5; 8 bases match TRBD2. The CDR3 covers 14 residues. The germline gives CDR1 SQVTM, CDR2 ANQGSEA. The junction had 10 bases not matched to a gene; V was cut back by 7 bases and J by 3 bases. The CDR3 is CSAPKGTREETQYF. As DNA, the CDR3 is TGCAGCGCTCCGAAGGGGACTAGGGAAGAGACCCAGTACTTC.

The gene calls are TRBV6-5 and TRBJ2-1; 10 bases agree with TRBD2. Losses at the gene ends were 4 bases for V and 3 bases for J; bases not matched to a gene: 3. The CDR3 covers 15 residues. Germline CDR1 reads MNHEY; CDR2 reads SVGAGI. The CDR3 nucleotides are TGTGCCAGCAGTTTCACTAGCGGGGTCTACAATGAGCAGTTCTTC. Its protein is CASSFTSGVYNEQFF.

The rearrangement joins TRBV15 to TRBJ2-3; 10 bases agree with TRBD2. The CDR3 has 16 residues. After removal of 1 base from V and 6 bases from J, the junction contained 7 bases not matched to a gene. Germline V CDR1 and CDR2: LNHNV, YYDKDF (reference sequence). CDR3 coding DNA: TGTGCCACCAGCAGAGGCCAGCGGGAGGGCAAGGATACGCAGTATTTT. This encodes CATSRGQREGKDTQYF.

The chain couples TRBV7-2 to TRBJ1-2; D is undetermined. The CDR3 spans 15 residues. Per germline, CDR1 SGHTA and CDR2 FQGNSA. Trimming stripped 4 bases from V and 3 bases from J, with 15 bases between. CDR3 loop: CASSYSTARDYGYTF. CDR3 DNA: TGTGCCAGCAGCTACTCGACCGCCCGGGACTATGGCTACACCTTC.

Written as DNA, the CDR3 is TGCGCCAGCAGCTTGGAAGGGAACTCCCTTCAGCCCCAGCATTTT. It yields the protein CASSLEGNSLQPQHF. The chain carries TRBV5-1 and TRBJ1-5; D is unresolved. From germline, CDR1 is SGHRS and CDR2 YFSETQ. Trimming pared 0 bases from V and 6 bases from J, leaving 13 bases between. The CDR3 is 15 residues long.

The genes are TRBV5-1 and TRBJ1-5; D ambiguous. Trimming left V 3 bases short and J 1 base short, with 5 bases between. CDR1 is SGHRS, CDR2 YFSETQ, per germline. The CDR3 contains 13 residues. CDR3 protein: CASSSESNQPQHF. The CDR3 DNA reads as TGCGCCAGCAGCTCCGAGAGCAATCAGCCCCAGCATTTT.

The chain combines TRBV2 with TRBJ1-5; a possible D gene is TRBD1 (6 bases). Between the trimmed V and J ends, which lost 2 bases and 4 bases, there was a span of 9 bases. The CDR3 has 14 residues. Germline V gene sequence: CDR1 SNHLY, CDR2 FYNNEI. DNA of the CDR3: TGTGCCAGCAGTGAAAATACAGGGAATCAGCCCCAGCATTTT. Amino acid sequence: CASSENTGNQPQHF.

The chain employs TRBV20-1 and TRBJ2-3; 8 nucleotides agree with TRBD2. CDR3 size: 16 residues. Trimming took 2 bases from V and 0 from J; bases not matched to a gene: 7. CDR1 DFQATT and CDR2 SNEGSKA come from the germline V gene (reference sequence). The CDR3 protein is CSARPIAGPSTDTQYF. As DNA, the CDR3 is TGCAGTGCTAGACCTATAGCGGGGCCTAGCACAGATACGCAGTATTTT.